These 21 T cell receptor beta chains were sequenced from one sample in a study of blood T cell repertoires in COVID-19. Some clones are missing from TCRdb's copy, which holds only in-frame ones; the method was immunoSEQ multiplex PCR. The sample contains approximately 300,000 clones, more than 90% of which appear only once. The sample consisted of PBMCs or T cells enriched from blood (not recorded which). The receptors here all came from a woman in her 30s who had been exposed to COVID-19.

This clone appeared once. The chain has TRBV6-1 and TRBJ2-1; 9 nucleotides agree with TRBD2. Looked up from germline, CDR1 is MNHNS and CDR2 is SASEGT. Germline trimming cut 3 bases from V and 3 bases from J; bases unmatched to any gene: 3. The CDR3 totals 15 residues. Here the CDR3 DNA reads TGTGCCAGCAGTGAGGGACTAGCAATCTACAATGAGCAGTTCTTC. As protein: CASSEGLAIYNEQFF.

CDR3 sequence: CASSFGQDTEAFF. The DNA for the CDR3 is TGTGCCAGCAGTTTCGGACAAGACACTGAAGCTTTCTTT. The genes are TRBV12-3 or TRBV12-4 and TRBJ1-1, with TRBD1 as a possible D gene (5 bases). The CDR3 spans 13 residues. V was shortened by 3 bases and J by 3 bases, with 8 bases between the two germline ends.

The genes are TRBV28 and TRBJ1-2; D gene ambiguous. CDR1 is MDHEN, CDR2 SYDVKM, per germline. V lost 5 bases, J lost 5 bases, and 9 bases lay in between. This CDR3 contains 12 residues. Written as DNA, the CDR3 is TGTGCCAGCAGTCCGTATCCGTATGGCTACACCTTC. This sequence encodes CASSPYPYGYTF.

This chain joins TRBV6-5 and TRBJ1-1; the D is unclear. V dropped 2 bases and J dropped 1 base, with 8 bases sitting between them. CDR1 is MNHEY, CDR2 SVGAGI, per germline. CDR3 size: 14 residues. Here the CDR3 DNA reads TGTGCCAGCAGTTACCAGGTACCGAACACTGAAGCTTTCTTT. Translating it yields CASSYQVPNTEAFF.

The CDR3 is CASRDSAQEQFF. The CDR3 DNA is TGTGCCAGCAGGGACAGTGCTCAGGAGCAGTTCTTC. V is TRBV9 and J is TRBJ2-1, with TRBD1 as a possible D gene (6 bases). The CDR3 covers 12 residues. V was shortened by 5 bases and J by 10 bases, with 13 bases between the two germline ends. CDR1 SGDLS and CDR2 YYNGEE come from the germline V gene. Filled out from reference TRBV9 and TRBJ2-1, the complete variable domain reads DSGVTQTPKHLITATGQRVTLRCSPRSGDLSVYWYQQSLDQGLQFLIQYYNGEERAKGNILERFSAQQFPDLHSELNLSSLELGDSALYFCASRDSAQEQFFGPGTRLTVL.

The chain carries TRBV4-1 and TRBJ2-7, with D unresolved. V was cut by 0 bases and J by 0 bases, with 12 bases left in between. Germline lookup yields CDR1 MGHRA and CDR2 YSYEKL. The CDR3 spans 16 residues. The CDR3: CASSQDSRGASYEQYF. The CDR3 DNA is TGCGCCAGCAGCCAAGATTCTCGAGGCGCCTCCTACGAGCAGTACTTC.

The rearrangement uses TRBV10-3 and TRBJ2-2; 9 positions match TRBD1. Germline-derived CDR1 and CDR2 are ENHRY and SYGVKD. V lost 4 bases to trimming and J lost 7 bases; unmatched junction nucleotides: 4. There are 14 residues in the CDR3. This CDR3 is CAISGTGDGGELFF. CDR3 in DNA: TGTGCCATCAGTGGGACAGGGGATGGCGGGGAGCTGTTTTTT.

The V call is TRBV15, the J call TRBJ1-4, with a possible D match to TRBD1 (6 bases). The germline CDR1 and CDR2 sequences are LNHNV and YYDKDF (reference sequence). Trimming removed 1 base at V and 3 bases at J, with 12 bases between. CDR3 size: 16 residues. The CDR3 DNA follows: TGTGCCACCAGCAGAGGAGGGGGTGTCGCTAATGAAAAACTGTTTTTT. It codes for CATSRGGGVANEKLFF.

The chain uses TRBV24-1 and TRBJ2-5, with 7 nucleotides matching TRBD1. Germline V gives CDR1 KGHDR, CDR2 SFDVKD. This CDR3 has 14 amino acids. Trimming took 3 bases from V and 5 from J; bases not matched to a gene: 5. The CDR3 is CATSDRGLKETQYF. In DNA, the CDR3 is TGTGCCACCAGTGATAGGGGGCTTAAGGAGACCCAGTACTTC.

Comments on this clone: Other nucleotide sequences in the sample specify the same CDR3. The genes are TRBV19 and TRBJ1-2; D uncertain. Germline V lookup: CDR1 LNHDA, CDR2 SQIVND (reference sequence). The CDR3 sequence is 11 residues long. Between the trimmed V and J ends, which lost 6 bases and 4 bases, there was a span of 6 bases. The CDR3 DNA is TGTGCCAGTAGGGCAGGCTATGGCTACACCTTC. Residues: CASRAGYGYTF.

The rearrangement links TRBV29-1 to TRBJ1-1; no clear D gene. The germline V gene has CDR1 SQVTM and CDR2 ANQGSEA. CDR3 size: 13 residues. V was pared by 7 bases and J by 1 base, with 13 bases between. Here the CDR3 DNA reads TGCAGCGCCGCTGAGGGCACGAACACTGAAGCTTTCTTT. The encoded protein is CSAAEGTNTEAFF.

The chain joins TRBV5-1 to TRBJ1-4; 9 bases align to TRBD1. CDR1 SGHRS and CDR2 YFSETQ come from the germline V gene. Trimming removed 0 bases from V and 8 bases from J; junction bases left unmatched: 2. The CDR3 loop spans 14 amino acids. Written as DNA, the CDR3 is TGCGCCAGCAGCTTGGACAGGGGGCACGAAAAACTGTTTTTT. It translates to CASSLDRGHEKLFF.

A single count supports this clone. Here the CDR3 reads CASSQAVRAGGSYEQYF. CDR3 in DNA: TGTGCCAGCAGCCAAGCGGTGAGAGCGGGGGGTTCCTACGAGCAGTACTTC. This sequence joins TRBV4-2 and TRBJ2-7; 9 nucleotides align to TRBD2. The CDR3 is made up of 17 amino acids. V trimming: 1 base; J trimming: 1 base; junction bases outside the gene matches: 8. Germline-derived CDR1 and CDR2 are LGHNA and YNFKEQ.

The CDR3 DNA reads as TGCAGTGCTAGAGGACAGGGCTACACCTTC. Translation gives CSARGQGYTF. V is TRBV20-1 and J is TRBJ1-2, with a possible D match to TRBD1 (5 bases). Germline CDR1 reads DFQATT; CDR2 reads SNEGSKA (reference sequence). The CDR3 has 10 residues. The V end was cut by 1 base, the J end by 8 bases, with 5 bases between.

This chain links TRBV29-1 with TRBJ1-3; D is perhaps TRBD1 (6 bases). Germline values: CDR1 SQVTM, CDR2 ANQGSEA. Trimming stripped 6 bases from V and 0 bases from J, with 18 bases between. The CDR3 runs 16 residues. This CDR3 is CSVSTGTGHSGNTIYF. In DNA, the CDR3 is TGCAGCGTATCTACAGGGACGGGCCACTCTGGAAACACCATATATTTT.

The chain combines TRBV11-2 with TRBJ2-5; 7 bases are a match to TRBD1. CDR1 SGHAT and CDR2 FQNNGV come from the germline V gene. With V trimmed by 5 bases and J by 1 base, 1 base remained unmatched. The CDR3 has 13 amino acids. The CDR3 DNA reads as TGTGCCAGCAGCCACAGGGGCCAAGAGACCCAGTACTTC. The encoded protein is CASSHRGQETQYF.

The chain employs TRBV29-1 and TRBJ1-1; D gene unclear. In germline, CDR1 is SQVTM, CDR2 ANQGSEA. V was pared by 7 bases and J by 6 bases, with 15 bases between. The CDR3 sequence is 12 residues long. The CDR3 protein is CSGAPGVSEAFF. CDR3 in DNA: TGCAGCGGGGCCCCGGGAGTGTCTGAAGCTTTCTTT.

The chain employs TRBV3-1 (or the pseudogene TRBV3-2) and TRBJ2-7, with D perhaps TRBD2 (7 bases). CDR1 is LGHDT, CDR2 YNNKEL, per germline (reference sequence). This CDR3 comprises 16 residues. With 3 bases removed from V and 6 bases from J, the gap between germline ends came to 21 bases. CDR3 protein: CASSHPRGGGVGEQYF. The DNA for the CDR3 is TGTGCCAGCAGCCATCCCCGCGGAGGGGGGGTCGGCGAGCAGTACTTC.

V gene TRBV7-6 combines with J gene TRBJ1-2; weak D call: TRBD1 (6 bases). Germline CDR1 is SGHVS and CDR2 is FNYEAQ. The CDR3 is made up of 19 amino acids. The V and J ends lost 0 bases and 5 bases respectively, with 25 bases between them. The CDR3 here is CASSLAIKETGWSKYGYTF. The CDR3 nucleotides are TGTGCCAGCAGCTTAGCGATTAAAGAAACAGGGTGGTCCAAGTATGGCTACACCTTC.

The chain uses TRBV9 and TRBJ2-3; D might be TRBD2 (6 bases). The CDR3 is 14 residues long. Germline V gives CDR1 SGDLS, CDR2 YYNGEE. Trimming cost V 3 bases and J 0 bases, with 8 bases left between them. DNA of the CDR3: TGTGCCAGCAGCGGCGGGACTAGCACAGATACGCAGTATTTT. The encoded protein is CASSGGTSTDTQYF.

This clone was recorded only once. The CDR3 region is CASSWDRGTEAFF. The CDR3 nucleotides read TGCGCCAGCAGCTGGGACAGGGGGACTGAAGCTTTCTTT. The J gene is TRBJ1-1, the V gene TRBV5-1, with 11 bases that match TRBD1. Unmatched junction bases numbered 0, after V lost 3 bases and J lost 5 bases. The V gene's germline CDR1 is SGHRS and CDR2 YFSETQ. The CDR3 has 13 amino acids.